This paragraph covers one TCR beta chain sequence. CDR3 length: 15 amino acids. With V trimmed by 7 bases and J by 0 bases, 9 bases remained unmatched. The germline V gene has CDR1 MNHNS and CDR2 SASEGT. Donors had localized lung adenocarcinoma, a non-small cell lung cancer. The sample is drawn from a study of CD4 and CD8 cells across lung adenocarcinoma regions. TCRdb re-called the PCR reads through MiXCR, storing one row per CDR3 protein. The table lists roughly 4,100 distinct CDR3 sequences, about 61% of them singletons. Sequenced: CD4+ T cells from the center of a lung tumor. This sequence originates from a male donor with lung adenocarcinoma. The CD4 and CD8 labels of this study may be unreliable. The V call is TRBV6-1, the J call TRBJ2-7; 7 positions match TRBD2. CDR3 coding DNA: TGTGCCAGCAAAAGGGAGGGGACCTACTCCTACGAGCAGTACTTC. Encoded protein: CASKREGTYSYEQYF.